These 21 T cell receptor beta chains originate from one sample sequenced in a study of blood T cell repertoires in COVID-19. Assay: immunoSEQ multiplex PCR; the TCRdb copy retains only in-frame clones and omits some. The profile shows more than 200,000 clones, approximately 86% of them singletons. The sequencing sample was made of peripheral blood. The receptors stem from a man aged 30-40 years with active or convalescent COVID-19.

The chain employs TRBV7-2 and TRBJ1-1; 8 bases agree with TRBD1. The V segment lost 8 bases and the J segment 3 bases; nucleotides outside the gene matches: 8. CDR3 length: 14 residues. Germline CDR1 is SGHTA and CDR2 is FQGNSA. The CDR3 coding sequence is TGTGCCAGCGGAATGACAGGGGTTCACACTGAAGCTTTCTTT. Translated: CASGMTGVHTEAFF.

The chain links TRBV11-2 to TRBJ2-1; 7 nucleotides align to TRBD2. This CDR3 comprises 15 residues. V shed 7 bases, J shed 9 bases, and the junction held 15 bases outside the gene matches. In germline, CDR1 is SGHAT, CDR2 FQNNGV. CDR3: CASTVGGGKASEQFF. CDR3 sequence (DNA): TGTGCCAGCACCGTGGGGGGGGGAAAAGCCAGTGAGCAGTTCTTC. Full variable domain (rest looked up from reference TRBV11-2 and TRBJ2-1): EAGVAQSPRYKIIEKRQSVAFWCNPISGHATLYWYQQILGQGPKLLIQFQNNGVVDDSQLPKDRFSAERLKGVDSTLKIQPAKLEDSAVYLCASTVGGGKASEQFFGPGTRLTVL.

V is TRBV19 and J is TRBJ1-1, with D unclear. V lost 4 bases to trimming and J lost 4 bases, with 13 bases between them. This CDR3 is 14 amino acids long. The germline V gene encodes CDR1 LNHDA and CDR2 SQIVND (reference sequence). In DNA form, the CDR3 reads TGTGCCAGTAGTACATTCCCAGGCAGCACTGAAGCTTTCTTT. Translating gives CASSTFPGSTEAFF.

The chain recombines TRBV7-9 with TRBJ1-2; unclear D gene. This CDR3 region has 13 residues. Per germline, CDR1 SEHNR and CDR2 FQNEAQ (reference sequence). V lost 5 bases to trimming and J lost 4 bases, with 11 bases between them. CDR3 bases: TGTGCCAGCAGCCCAGCGGCCGGCTATGGCTACACCTTC. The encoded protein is CASSPAAGYGYTF.

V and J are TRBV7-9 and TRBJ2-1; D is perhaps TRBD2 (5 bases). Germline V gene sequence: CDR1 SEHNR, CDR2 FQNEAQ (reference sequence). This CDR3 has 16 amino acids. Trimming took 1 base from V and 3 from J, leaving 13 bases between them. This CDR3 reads CASSLGPGVDYNEQFF. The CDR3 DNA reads TGTGCCAGCAGCTTAGGGCCCGGGGTCGACTACAATGAGCAGTTCTTC.

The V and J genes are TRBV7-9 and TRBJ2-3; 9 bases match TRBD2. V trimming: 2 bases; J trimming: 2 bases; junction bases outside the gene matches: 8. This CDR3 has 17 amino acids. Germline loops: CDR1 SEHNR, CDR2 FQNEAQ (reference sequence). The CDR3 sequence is CASSLTRLAGPTDTQYF. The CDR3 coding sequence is TGTGCCAGCAGCTTAACTCGGCTAGCGGGGCCCACAGATACGCAGTATTTT. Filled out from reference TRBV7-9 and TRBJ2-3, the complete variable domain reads DTGVSQNPRHKITKRGQNVTFRCDPISEHNRLYWYRQTLGQGPEFLTYFQNEAQLEKSRLLSDRFSAERPKGSFSTLEIQRTEQGDSAMYLCASSLTRLAGPTDTQYFGPGTRLTVL.

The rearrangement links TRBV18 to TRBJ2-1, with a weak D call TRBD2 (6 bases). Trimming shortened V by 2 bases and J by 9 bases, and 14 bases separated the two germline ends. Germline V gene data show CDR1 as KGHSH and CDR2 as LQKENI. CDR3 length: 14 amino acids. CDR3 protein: CASSPETRSGEQFF. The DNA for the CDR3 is TGTGCCAGCTCACCAGAGACTAGATCCGGTGAGCAGTTCTTC.

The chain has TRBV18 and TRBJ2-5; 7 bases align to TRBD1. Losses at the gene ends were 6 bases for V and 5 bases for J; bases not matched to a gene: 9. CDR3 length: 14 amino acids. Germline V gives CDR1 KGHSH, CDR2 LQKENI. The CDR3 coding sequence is TGTGCCAGCTCGCTCGACAGGGTTGGGGAGACCCAGTACTTC. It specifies CASSLDRVGETQYF.

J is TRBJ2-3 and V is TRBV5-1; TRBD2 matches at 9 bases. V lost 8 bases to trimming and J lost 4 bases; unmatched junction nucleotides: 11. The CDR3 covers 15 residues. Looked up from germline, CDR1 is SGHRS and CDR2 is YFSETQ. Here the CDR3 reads CASKILAGDADTQYF. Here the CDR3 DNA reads TGCGCCAGTAAAATCTTAGCGGGGGATGCAGATACGCAGTATTTT.

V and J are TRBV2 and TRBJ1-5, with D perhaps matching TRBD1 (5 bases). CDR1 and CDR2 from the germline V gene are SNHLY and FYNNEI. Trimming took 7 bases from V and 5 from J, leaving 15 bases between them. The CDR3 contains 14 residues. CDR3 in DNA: TGTGCCAGCACTCCCGGGGGATCTGATCAGCCCCAGCATTTT. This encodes CASTPGGSDQPQHF.

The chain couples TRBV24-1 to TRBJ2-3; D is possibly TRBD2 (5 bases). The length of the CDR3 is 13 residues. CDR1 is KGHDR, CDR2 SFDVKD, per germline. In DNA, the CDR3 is TGTGACCCCGGCGGGCGGACCGGAGATACGCAGTATTTT. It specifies CDPGGRTGDTQYF.

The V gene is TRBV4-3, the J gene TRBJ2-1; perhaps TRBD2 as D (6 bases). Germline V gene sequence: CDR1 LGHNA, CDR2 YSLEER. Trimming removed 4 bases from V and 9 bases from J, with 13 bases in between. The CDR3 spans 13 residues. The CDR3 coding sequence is TGCGCCAGCAGCCGCGCGGGGCACGGTGAGCAGTTCTTC. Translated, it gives CASSRAGHGEQFF.

The CDR3 nucleotides read TGTGCCAGTAGTATAGGGACAGGTACCTCTGGAAACACCATATATTTT. Its translation: CASSIGTGTSGNTIYF. The rearrangement uses TRBV19 and TRBJ1-3; TRBD1 matches at 7 bases. The germline CDR1 and CDR2 sequences are LNHDA and SQIVND (reference sequence). J was trimmed by 0 bases and V by 1 base; bases with no gene match: 3. CDR3 length: 16 residues.

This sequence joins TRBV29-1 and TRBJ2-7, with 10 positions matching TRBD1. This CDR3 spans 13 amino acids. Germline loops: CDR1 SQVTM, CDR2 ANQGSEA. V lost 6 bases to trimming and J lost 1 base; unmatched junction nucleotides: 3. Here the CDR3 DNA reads TGCAGCGTGCCGGGACAGGGGTCCTACGAGCAGTACTTC. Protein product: CSVPGQGSYEQYF.

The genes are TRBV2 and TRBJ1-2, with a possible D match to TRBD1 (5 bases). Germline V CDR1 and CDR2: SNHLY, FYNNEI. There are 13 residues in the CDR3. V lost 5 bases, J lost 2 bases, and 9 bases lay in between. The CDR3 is CASSTRQNYGYTF. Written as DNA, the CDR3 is TGTGCCAGCAGTACAAGACAGAACTATGGCTACACCTTC.

The CDR3 nucleotides read TGTGCCAGCAGCTTAGCGGGGGGGTTGACCGGGGAGCTGTTTTTT. Its translation is CASSLAGGLTGELFF. The J gene is TRBJ2-2, the V gene TRBV7-2; 7 nucleotides match TRBD2. Trimming removed 0 bases from V and 5 bases from J; junction bases left unmatched: 3. The CDR3 runs to 15 residues. Germline V gene lookup returns CDR1 SGHTA and CDR2 FQGNSA.

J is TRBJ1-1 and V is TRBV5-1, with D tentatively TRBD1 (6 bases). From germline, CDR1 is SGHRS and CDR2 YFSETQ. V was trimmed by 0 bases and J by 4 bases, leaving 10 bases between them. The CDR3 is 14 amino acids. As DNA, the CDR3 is TGCGCCAGCAGCTTGGAGGTAGGGGGCACTGAAGCTTTCTTT. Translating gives CASSLEVGGTEAFF.

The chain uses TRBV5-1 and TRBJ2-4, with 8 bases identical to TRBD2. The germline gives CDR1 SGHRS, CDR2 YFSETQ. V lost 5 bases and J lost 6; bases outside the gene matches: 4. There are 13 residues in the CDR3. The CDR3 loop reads CASSQTSGNIQYF. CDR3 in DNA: TGCGCCAGCAGTCAAACTAGCGGAAACATTCAGTACTTC.

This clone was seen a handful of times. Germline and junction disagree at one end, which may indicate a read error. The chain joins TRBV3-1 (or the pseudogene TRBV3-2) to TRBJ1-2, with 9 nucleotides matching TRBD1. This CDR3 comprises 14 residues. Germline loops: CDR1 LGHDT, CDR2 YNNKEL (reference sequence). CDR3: CASRQGGTGIGYTF. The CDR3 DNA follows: TGTGCCAGCAGGCAAGGGGGGACAGGGATTGGCTACACCTTC.

Written as DNA, the CDR3 is TGCGCCAGCAAGACGAGCGGCACAGGGGATGAAAAACTGTTTTTT. Translated: CASKTSGTGDEKLFF. The gene calls are TRBV4-1 and TRBJ1-4; 7 bases map to TRBD1. Germline trimming cut 7 bases from V and 6 bases from J; bases unmatched to any gene: 11. The CDR3 runs 15 residues. Per germline, CDR1 MGHRA and CDR2 YSYEKL.

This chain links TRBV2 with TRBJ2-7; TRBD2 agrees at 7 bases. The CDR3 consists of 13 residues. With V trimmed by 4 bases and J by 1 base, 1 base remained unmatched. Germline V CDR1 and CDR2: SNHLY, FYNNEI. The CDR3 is CASSGGGSYEQYF. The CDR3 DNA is TGTGCCAGCAGTGGGGGGGGTTCCTACGAGCAGTACTTC.